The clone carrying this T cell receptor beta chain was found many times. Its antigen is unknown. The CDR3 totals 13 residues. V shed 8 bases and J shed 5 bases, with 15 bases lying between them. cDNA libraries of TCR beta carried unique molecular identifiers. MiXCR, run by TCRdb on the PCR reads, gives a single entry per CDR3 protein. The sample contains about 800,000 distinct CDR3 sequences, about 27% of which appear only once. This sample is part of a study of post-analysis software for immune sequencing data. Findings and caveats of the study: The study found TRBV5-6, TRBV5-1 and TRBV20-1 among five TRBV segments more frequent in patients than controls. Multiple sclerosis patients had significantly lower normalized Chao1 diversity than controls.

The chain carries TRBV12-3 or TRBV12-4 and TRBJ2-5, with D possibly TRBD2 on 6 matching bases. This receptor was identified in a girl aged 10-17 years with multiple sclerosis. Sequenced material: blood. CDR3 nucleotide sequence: TGTGCCAGCTTCCGAGAGGGGAGGGAGACCCAGTACTTC. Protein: CASFREGRETQYF.